This T cell receptor beta chain was found in a study of patients and donors after allogeneic stem cell transplantation (dated by TCRdb to the early 2020s). On this clonotype: No cognate antigen has been identified for it. No per-base quality is available; no much larger clone lies one base away.

The method was RT-PCR. The sample was run on a NextSeq 550. TCRdb applied fastp at Q25 and MiXCR to the public reads, then kept only in-frame beta chains. Entries are consolidated by CDR3 protein sequence, retaining the most common genes and DNA. The table for this sample lists about 70,000 distinct CDR3 sequences; 26% of them were counted only once. Approximately 26% of the sample comes from the top ten. CDR1 MNHEY and CDR2 SVGAGI were looked up in the germline V gene. Counted from cysteine to phenylalanine, this CDR3 has 14 amino acids. The kept DNA is CDR3 alone, 42 bases in frame from the first base. Germline trimming: 2 bases from V, 7 bases from J; junction bases outside gene matches: 6.

The sequencing input was blood, either unsorted or a sorted T cell fraction (not recorded which). The TCR sequence derives from a human donor who was either an allogeneic HSCT recipient or a stem cell or donor lymphocyte infusion donor (not recorded which). It is not recorded whose cells these are; they may come from a transplant donor. The V and J genes are TRBV6-5 and TRBJ1-1; 8 central nucleotides agree with TRBD1. The CDR3 amino acid sequence is: CASSYLRGQVEAFF. The DNA sequence is as follows: TGTGCCAGCAGTTACCTCAGGGGGCAAGTTGAAGCTTTCTTT.